This record looks at one T cell receptor (beta chain) sequence and its context. This same CDR3 is encoded by further DNA sequences in the sample. This sample was taken from a study of blood T cell repertoires in COVID-19. Study context: Samples taken during acute and convalescent COVID-19 were collected in the United States, Italy and Spain. In each case, the material was cDNA or gDNA derived from T cells, B-cell-depleted T cells, or PBMCs.

The CDR3 has 11 amino acids. Trimming shortened V by 5 bases and J by 5 bases, and 6 bases separated the two germline ends. Study processing details: Amplified reference gene primers provided the basis for estimating nucleated cell counts. Profiling relied on immunoSEQ multiplex PCR, and the TCRdb table lists in-frame clones only, not all of them. The V and J calls and the clone size are those of that table, but D and trimming were determined from the DNA. The table includes some 170,000 clones, 85% detected once. Input material: peripheral blood. This receptor was identified in a man aged 35-49 years with acute or convalescent COVID-19. The chain is built from TRBV12-3 or TRBV12-4 and TRBJ1-2; D might be TRBD1 (5 bases). DNA for the CDR3: TGTGCCAGCAGTCCAGGGTATGGCTACACCTTC. Amino acids: CASSPGYGYTF.